This T cell receptor beta chain was documented in a study of blood T cell repertoires in COVID-19. The wider study: Samples representing acute and convalescent COVID-19 were sourced from the United States, Italy and Spain.

Clones were read by immunoSEQ multiplex PCR, and TCRdb kept only the in-frame ones, dropping some. The sample lists roughly 500,000 clones; approximately 88% were seen once. Living in about two dozen US areas, the participants were between 18 and 89 years of age. Cohorts were based on clinical histories the participants reported. Resolution of symptoms, clearance, or two negative PCRs was present in recovered Cohort 3 donors. This TCR was sampled from a woman between 40 and 50 years old who had recovered from COVID-19. Material: PBMCs or T cells enriched from blood (not recorded which).

The CDR3 region has the DNA TGTGCCAGCAGCCAAGATGGGGGGACTAGCACAGATACGCAGTATTTT. Translation: CASSQDGGTSTDTQYF. The chain combines TRBV3-1 (or the pseudogene TRBV3-2) with TRBJ2-3; a weak D match, TRBD2 (6 bases). The CDR3 runs 16 residues. CDR1 is LGHDT, CDR2 YNNKEL, per germline (reference sequence). V lost 0 bases and J lost 0, with 10 bases in between.